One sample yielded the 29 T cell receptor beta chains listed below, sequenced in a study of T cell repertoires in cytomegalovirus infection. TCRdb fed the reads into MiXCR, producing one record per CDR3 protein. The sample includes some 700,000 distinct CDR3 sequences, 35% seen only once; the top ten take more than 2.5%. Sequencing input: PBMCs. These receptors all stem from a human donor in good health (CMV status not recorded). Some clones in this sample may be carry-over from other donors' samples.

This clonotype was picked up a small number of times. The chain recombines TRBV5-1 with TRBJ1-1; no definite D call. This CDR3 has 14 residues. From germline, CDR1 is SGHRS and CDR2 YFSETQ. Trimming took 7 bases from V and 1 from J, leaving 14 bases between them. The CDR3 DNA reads TGCGCCAGCGTTCCACAGCCAACGAACACTGAAGCTTTCTTT. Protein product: CASVPQPTNTEAFF.

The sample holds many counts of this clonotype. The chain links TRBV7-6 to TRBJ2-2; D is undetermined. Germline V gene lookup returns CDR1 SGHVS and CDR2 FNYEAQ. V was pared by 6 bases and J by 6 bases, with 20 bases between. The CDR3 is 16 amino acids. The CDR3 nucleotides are TGTGCCAGCAGTCCCGGGCCCACCACCGAGGCCGGGGAGCTGTTTTTT. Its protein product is CASSPGPTTEAGELFF.

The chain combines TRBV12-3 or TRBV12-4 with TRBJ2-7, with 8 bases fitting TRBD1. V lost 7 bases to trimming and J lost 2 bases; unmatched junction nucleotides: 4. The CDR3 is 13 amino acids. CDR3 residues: CASTSDRAYEQYF. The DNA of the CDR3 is TGTGCCAGCACCTCGGACAGGGCCTACGAGCAGTACTTC.

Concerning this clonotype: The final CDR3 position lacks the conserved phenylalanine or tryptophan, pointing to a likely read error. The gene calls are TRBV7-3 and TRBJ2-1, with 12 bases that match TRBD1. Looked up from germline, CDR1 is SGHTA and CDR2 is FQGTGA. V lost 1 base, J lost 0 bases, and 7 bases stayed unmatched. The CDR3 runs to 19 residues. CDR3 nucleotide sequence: TGTGCCAGCAGCTTAAGGCGGGGACAGGGGGCCTCCTCCTACAATGAGCAGTTCGTC. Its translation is CASSLRRGQGASSYNEQFV.

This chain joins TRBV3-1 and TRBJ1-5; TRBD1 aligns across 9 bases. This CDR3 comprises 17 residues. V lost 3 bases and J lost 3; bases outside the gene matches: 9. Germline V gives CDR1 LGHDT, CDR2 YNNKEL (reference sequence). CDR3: CASSQSPGTGYNQPQHF. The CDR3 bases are TGTGCCAGCAGCCAGAGCCCCGGGACAGGGTACAATCAGCCCCAGCATTTT.

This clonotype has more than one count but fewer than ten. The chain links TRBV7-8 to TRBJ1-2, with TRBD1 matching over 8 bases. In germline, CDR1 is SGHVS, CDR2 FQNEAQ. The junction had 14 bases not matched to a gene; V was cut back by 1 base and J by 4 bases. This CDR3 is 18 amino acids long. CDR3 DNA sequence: TGTGCCAGCAGCTTAGATTGGGCAGGGGGCGAAGTAGGCTATGGCTACACCTTC. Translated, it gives CASSLDWAGGEVGYGYTF.

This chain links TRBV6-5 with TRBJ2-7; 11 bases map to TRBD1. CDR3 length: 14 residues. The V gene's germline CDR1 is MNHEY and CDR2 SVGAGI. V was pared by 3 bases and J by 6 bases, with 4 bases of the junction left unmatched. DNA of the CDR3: TGTGCCAGCAGTTATTTGGGACAGGGGGTCGAGCAGTACTTC. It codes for CASSYLGQGVEQYF.

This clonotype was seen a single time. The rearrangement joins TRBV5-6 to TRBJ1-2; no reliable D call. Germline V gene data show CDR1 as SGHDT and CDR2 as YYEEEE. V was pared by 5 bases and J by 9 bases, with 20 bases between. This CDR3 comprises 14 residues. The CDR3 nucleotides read TGTGCCAGCAGACAACGCAGGAGGCCGGATTGCTACACCTTC. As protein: CASRQRRRPDCYTF.

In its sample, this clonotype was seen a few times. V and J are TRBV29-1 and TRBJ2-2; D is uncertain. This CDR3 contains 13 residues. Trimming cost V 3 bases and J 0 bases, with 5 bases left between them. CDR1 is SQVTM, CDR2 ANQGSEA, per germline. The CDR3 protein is CSVDFSNTGELFF. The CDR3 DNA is TGCAGCGTTGACTTCTCGAACACCGGGGAGCTGTTTTTT.

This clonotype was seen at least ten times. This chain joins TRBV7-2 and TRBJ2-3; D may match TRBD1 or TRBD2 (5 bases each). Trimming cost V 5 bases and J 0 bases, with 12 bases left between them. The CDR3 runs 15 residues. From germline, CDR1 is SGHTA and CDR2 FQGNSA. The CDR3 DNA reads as TGTGCCAGCAGCCTTGGGACGGCCAGCACAGATACGCAGTATTTT. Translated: CASSLGTASTDTQYF.

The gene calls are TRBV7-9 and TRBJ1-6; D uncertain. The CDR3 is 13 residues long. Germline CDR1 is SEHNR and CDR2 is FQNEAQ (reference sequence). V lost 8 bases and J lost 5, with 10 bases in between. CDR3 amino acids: CASLYGNNSPLHF. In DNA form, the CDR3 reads TGTGCCAGCCTGTACGGGAATAATTCACCCCTCCACTTT.

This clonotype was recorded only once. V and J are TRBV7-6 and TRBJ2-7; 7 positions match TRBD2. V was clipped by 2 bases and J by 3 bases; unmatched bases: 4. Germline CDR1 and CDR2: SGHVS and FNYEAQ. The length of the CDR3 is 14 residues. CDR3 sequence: CASSLTSADYEQYF. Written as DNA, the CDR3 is TGTGCCAGCAGCTTAACTAGCGCCGACTACGAGCAGTACTTC.

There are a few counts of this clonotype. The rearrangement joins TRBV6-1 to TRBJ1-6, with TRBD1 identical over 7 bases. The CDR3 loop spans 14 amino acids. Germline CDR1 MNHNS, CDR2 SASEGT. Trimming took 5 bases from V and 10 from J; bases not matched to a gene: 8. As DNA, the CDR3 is TGTGCCAGCAGTACGAGGGGGCTGGAATCACCCCTCCACTTT. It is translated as CASSTRGLESPLHF.

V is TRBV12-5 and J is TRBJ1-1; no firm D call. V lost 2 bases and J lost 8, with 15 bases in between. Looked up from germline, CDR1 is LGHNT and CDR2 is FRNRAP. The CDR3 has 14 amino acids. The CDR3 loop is CASGLFPRVLEAFF. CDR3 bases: TGTGCTAGTGGTTTGTTCCCCCGAGTTCTCGAAGCTTTCTTT.

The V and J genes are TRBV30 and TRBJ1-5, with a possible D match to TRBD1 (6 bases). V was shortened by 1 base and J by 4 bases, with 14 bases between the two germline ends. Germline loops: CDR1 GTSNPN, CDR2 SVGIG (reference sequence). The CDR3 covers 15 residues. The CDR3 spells CAWSEWQGRNQPQHF. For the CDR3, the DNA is TGTGCCTGGAGTGAATGGCAGGGGAGAAATCAGCCCCAGCATTTT.

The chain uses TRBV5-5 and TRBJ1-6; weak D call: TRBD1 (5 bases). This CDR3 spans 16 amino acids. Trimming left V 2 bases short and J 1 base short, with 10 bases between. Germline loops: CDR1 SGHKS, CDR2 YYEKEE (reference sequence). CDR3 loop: CASSFVGVSYNSPLHF. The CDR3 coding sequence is TGTGCCAGCAGCTTCGTAGGGGTGTCCTATAATTCACCCCTCCACTTT.

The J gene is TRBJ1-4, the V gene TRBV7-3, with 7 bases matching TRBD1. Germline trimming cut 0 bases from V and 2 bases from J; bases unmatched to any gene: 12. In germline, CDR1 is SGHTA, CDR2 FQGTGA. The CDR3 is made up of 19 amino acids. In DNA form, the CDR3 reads TGTGCCAGCAGCTTAACGGGTTGTTACAGGGGATCTACTAATGAAAAACTGTTTTTT. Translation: CASSLTGCYRGSTNEKLFF.

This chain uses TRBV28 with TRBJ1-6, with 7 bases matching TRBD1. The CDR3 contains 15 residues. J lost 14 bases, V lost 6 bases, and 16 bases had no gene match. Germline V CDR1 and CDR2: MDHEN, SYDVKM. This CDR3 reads CASRGHDRVGGSLHF. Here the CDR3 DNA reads TGTGCCAGCAGGGGACACGACAGGGTCGGCGGGTCCCTCCACTTT.

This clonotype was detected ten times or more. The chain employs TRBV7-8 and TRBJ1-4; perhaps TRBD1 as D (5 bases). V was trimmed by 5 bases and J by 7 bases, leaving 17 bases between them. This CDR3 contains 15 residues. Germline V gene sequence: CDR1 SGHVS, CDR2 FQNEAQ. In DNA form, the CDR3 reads TGTGCCAGCAGCATGGACATGATTGAGAGTGAAAAACTGTTTTTT. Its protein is CASSMDMIESEKLFF.

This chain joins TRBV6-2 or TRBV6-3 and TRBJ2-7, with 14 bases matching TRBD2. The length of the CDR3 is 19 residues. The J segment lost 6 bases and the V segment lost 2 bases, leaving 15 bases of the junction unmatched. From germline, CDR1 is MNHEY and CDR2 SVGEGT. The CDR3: CASSYKGLAGDYGPFEQYF. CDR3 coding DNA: TGTGCCAGCAGTTACAAGGGACTAGCGGGGGATTACGGTCCTTTCGAGCAGTACTTC.

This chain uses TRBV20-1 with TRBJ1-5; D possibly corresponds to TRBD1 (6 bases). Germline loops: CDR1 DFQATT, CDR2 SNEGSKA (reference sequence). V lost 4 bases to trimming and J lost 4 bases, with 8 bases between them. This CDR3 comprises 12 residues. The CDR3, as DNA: TGCAGTGCTACAGGGGTTAATCAGCCCCAGCATTTT. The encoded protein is CSATGVNQPQHF.

CDR3 protein: CASSSTGAPTSNQPQHF. In DNA, the CDR3 is TGTGCCAGCAGCTCCACAGGGGCTCCTACCTCCAATCAGCCCCAGCATTTT. This chain uses TRBV7-8 with TRBJ1-5, with 7 bases lining up with TRBD1. V shed 4 bases, J shed 3 bases, and the junction held 12 bases outside the gene matches. The CDR3 is made up of 17 amino acids. Germline V gives CDR1 SGHVS, CDR2 FQNEAQ.

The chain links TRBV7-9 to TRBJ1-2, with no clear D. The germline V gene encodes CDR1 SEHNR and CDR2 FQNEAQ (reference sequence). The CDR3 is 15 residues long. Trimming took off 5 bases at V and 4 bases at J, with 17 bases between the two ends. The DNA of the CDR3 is TGTGCCAGCAGCCCGGATGGAGGCTTTGGCTATGGCTACACCTTC. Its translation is CASSPDGGFGYGYTF.

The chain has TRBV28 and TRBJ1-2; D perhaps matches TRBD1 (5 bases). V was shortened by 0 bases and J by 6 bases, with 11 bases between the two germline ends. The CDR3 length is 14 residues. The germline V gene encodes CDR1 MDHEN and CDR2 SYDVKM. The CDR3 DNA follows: TGTGCCAGCAGTTTATGGGCAGGGCCGGATGGCTACACCTTC. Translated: CASSLWAGPDGYTF.

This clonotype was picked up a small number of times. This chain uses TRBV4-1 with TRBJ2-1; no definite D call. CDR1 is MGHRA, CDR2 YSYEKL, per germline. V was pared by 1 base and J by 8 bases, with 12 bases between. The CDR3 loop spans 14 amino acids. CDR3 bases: TGCGCCAGCAGCCAAGTAGCCACCGATGATGAGCAGTTCTTC. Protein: CASSQVATDDEQFF.

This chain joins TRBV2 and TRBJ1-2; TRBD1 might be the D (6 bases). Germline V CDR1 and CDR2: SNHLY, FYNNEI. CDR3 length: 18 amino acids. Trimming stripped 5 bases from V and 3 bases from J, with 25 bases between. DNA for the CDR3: TGTGCCAGCAGTAATACCCTACTCGATCTGACAGGAGACTATGGCTACACCTTC. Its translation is CASSNTLLDLTGDYGYTF.

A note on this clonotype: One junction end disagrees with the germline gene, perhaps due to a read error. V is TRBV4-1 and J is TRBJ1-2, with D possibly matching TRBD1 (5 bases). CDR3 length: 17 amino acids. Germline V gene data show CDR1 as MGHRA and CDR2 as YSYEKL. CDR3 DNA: TGCTCCAGCAGCCAAGACGGTAGAGGACCCACGGGACGTGGCTACACCTTC. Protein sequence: CSSSQDGRGPTGRGYTF.

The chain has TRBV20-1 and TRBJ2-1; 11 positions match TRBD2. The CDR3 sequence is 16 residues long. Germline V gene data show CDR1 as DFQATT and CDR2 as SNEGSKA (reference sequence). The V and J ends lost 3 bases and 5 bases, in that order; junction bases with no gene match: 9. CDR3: CSASWLAGGDNNEQFF. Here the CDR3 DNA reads TGCAGTGCTAGTTGGCTAGCGGGAGGAGATAACAATGAGCAGTTCTTC.

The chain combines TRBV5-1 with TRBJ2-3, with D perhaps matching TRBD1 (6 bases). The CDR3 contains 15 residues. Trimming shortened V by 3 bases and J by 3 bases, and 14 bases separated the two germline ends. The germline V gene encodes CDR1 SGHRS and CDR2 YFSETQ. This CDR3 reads CASSYYRVGTDTQYF. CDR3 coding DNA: TGCGCCAGCAGCTATTACAGGGTTGGAACAGATACGCAGTATTTT.